The entry that follows covers one TCR beta chain sequence. Its antigen is undetermined. The entry originates in a study of PD-L1 blockade in urothelial cancer. Looking at the study overall: In the mid-2010s therapy began: atezolizumab 1,200 mg intravenously every 3 weeks. The researchers analyzed blood 3 weeks (second dose) and 6 weeks after treatment start.

TCRdb's copy holds only in-frame clones and misses some; the assay was immunoSEQ multiplex PCR. This table has approximately 100,000 clones, roughly nine tenths appearing once. CDR1 is MRHNA and CDR2 is SNTAGT in the germline V gene. The length of the CDR3 is 15 residues. The ends lost 4 bases at V and 7 bases at J; junction bases unmatched: 9. Study conclusions and caveats: Tumor-associated TCR clones expanded more in blood at 3 weeks in patients with durable benefit.

Peripheral blood mononuclear cells were collected from every patient before and during treatment, yielding between 1 and 8 samples per patient. The chain links TRBV6-4 to TRBJ2-2, with TRBD1 matching 7 bases. The starting material was PBMCs, obtained around atezolizumab (anti-PD-L1) treatment. The TCR comes from an elderly woman with urothelial cancer. Here the CDR3 DNA reads TGTGCCAGCAGTGTGGGACAGCAGTCGGGCGGGGAGCTGTTTTTT. Amino acids: CASSVGQQSGGELFF.